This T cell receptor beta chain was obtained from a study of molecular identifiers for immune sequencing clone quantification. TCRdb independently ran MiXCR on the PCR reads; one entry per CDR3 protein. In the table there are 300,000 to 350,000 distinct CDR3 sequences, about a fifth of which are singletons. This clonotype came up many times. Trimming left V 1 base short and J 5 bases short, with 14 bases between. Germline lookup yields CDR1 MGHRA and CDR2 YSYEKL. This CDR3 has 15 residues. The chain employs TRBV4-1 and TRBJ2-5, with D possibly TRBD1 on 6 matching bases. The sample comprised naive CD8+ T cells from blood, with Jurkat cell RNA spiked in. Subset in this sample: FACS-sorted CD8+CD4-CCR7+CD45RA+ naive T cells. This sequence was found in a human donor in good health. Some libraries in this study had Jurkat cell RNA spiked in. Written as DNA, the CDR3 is TGCGCCAGCAGCCAAGGCAGGGGATTGATCGAGACCCAGTACTTC. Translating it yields CASSQGRGLIETQYF.